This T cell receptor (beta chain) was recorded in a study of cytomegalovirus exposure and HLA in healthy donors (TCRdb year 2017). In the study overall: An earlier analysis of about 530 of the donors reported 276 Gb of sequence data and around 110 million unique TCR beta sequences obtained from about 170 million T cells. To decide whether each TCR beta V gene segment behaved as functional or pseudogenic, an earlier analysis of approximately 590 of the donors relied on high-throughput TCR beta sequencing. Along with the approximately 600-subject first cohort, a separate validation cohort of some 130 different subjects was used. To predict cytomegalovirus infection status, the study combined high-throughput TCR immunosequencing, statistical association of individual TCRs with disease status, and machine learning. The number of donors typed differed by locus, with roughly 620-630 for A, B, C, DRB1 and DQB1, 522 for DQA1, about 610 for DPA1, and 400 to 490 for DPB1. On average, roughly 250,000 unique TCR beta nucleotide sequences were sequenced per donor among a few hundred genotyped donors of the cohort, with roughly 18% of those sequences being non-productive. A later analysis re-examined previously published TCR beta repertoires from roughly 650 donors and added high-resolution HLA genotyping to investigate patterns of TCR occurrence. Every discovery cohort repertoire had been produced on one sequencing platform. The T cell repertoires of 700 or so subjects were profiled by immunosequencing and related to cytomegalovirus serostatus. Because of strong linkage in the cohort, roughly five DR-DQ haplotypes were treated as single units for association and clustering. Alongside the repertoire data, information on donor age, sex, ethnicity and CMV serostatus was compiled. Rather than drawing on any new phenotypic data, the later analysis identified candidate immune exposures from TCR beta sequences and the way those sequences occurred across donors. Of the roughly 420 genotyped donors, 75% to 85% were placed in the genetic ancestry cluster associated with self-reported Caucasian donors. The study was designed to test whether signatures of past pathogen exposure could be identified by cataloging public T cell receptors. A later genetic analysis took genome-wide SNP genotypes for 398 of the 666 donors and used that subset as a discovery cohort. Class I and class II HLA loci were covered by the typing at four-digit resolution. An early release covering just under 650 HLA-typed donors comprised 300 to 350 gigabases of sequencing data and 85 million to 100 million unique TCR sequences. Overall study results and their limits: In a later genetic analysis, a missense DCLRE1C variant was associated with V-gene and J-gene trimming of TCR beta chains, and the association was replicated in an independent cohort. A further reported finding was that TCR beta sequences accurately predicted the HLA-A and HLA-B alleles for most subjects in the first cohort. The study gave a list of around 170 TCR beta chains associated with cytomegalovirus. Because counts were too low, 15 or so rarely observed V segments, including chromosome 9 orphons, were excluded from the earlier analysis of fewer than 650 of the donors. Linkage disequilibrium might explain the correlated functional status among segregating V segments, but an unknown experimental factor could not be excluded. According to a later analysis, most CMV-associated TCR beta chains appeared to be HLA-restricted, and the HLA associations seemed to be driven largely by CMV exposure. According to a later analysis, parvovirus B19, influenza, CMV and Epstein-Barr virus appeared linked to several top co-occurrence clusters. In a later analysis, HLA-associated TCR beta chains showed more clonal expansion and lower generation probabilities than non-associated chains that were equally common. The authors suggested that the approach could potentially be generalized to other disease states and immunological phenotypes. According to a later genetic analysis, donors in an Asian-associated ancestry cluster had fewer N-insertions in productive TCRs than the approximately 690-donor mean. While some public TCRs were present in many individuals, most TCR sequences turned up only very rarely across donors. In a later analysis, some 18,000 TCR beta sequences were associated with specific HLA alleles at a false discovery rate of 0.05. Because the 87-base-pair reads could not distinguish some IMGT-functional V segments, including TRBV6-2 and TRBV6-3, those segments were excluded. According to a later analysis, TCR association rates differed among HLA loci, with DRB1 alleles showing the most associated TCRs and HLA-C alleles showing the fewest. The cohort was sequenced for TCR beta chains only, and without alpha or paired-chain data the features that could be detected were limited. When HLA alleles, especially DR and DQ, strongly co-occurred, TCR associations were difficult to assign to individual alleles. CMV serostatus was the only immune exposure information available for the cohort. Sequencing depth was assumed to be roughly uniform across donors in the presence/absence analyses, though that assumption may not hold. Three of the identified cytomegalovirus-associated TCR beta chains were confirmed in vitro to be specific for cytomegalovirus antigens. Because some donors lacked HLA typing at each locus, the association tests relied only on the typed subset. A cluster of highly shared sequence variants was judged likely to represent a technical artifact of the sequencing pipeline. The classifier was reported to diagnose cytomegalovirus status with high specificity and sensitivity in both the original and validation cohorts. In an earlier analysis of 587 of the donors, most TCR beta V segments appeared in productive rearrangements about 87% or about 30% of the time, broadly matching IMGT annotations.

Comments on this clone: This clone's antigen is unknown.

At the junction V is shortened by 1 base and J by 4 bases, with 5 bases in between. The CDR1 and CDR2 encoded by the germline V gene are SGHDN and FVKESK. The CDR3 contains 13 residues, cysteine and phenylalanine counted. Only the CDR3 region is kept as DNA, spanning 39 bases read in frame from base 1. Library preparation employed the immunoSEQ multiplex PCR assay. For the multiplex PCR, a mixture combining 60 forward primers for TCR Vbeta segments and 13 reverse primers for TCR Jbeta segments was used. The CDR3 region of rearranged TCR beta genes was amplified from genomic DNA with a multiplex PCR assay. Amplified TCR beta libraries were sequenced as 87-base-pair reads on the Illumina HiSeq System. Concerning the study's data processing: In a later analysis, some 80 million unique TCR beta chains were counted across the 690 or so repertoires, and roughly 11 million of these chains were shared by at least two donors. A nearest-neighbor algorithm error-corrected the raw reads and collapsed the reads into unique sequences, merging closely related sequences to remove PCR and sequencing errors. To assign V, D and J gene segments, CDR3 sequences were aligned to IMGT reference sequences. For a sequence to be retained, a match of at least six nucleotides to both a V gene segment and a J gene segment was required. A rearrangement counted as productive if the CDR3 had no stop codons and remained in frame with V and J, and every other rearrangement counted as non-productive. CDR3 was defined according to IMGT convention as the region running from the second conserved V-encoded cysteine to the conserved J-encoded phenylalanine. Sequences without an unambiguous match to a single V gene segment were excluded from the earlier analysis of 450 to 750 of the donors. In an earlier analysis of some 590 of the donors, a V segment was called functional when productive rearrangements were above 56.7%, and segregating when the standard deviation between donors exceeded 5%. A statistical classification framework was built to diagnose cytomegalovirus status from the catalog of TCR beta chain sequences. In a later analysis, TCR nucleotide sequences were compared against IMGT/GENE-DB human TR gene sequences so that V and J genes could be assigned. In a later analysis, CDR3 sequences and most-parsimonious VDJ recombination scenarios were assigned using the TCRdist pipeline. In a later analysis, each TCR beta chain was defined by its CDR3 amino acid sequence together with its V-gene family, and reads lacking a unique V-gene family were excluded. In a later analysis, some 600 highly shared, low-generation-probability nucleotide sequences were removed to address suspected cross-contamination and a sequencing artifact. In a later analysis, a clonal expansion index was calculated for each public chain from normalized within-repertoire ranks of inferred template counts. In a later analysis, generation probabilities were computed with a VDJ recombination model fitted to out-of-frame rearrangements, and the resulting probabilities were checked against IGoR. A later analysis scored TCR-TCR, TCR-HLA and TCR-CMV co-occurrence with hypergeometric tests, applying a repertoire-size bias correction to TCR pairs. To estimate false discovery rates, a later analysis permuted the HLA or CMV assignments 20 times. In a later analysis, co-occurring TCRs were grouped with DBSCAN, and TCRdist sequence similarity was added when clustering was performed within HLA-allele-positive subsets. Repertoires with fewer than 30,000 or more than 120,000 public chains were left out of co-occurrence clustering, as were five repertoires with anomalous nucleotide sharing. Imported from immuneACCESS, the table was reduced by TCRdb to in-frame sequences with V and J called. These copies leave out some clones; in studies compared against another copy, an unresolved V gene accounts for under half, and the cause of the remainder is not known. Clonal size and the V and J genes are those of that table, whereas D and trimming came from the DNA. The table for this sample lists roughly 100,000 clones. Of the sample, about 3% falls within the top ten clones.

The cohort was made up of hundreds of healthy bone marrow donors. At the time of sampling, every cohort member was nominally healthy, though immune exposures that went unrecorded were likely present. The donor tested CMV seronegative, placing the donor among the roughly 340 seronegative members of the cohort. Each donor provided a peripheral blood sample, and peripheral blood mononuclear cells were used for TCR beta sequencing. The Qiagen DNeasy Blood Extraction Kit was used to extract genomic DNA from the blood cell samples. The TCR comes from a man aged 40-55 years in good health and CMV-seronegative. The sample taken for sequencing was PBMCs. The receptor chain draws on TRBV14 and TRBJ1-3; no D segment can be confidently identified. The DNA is TGTGCCAGCAGCCAAGTCGTCGGAAACACCATATATTTT. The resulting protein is CASSQVVGNTIYF.